The clone carrying this T cell receptor beta chain was detected ten times or more. Its target is not known. This entry is derived from a study of metastatic and nonmetastatic thyroid tumors. V lost 6 bases and J lost 4; bases outside the gene matches: 10. Germline V gene lookup returns CDR1 MNHNS and CDR2 SASEGT. The CDR3 totals 15 residues. Study outcomes and limitations: Patients with malignant thyroid tumors reportedly had significantly higher TCR beta diversity than those with benign nodules, in blood and tumor.

Patients had received no treatment of any kind before thyroid surgery. TCRdb re-analyzed the PCR reads using MiXCR. The repertoire has about 38,000 clones, 40% to 55% of them found once; the top ten carry approximately 25%. This receptor was obtained from a male donor with papillary thyroid cancer or a benign thyroid nodule (not recorded which). Some clones in this sample may be carry-over from other donors' samples. The specimen sequenced was tumor tissue. The chain links TRBV6-1 to TRBJ1-2; TRBD1 matches at 8 bases. The CDR3, as DNA: TGTGCCAGCAGCCCTGACAGGGGAGCAAGCTATGGCTACACCTTC. Protein sequence: CASSPDRGASYGYTF.